The T cell receptor (beta chain) described here comes from a study of CD8+ T cells in alopecia areata. As for treatment: oral pan-JAK inhibitor, 5-10 mg twice daily. The CDR3 length is 13 residues. The germline V gene encodes CDR1 SQVTM and CDR2 ANQGSEA. Trimming took off 5 bases at V and 2 bases at J, with 9 bases between the two ends. cDNA serving as the sequencing template came from extracted, reverse transcribed RNA. Data came from immunoSEQ multiplex PCR; TCRdb stores just in-frame clones and leaves some out. The sample shows 95,000 to 110,000 clones, 80% to 90% of them seen only once. The sequence was collected from a human donor with alopecia areata. The chain employs TRBV29-1 and TRBJ2-2; no reliable D call. The source material was CD8+ T cells sorted from blood, sampled at roughly week 30, from a patient treated with tofacitinib. The CDR3 loop is CSVSGVNTGELFF. DNA for the CDR3: TGCAGCGTTTCCGGAGTCAACACCGGGGAGCTGTTTTTT.